The table lists the clone carrying this T cell receptor (beta chain) with a few counts. What it binds is unknown. The data are from a study of T cell repertoires in cytomegalovirus infection. Study summary: From public TCR beta signatures came an indication of both CMV infection and matching HLA type.

TCRdb independently ran MiXCR on the reads; one entry per CDR3 protein. The data show 480,000 or so distinct CDR3 sequences, approximately 10% seen once. This CDR3 comprises 13 residues. Germline-derived CDR1 and CDR2 are SQVTM and ANQGSEA. V lost 3 bases and J lost 8, with 16 bases in between. Study conclusions and caveats: The ex vivo response was dominated by HLA-C-restricted CMV-specific TCR beta clonotypes. Summed public TCR beta family frequency identified CMV carriers bearing the relevant HLA.

This sequence originates from a human donor in good health (CMV status not recorded). Some clones in this sample may be carry-over from other donors' samples. The material sequenced was PBMCs. The genes are TRBV29-1 and TRBJ1-1; a possible D gene is TRBD1 (6 bases). The CDR3 region is CSVDQGFVLEAFF. The CDR3 nucleotides read TGCAGCGTTGATCAGGGGTTTGTCTTGGAAGCTTTCTTT.